This TCR beta chain derives from a study of CXCR3-negative and CXCR3-positive naive CD8 T cells. With 300,000 cells each, the CD8+ T cell subsets were individually sorted in triplicate. Naive CD8+ T cells displayed a CD45RO-CCR7+CD27+CD95- phenotype. Through 5' RACE with UMI labels, the TRB cDNA libraries were prepared. TCRdb re-called the 5' RACE reads and catalogs CDR3 proteins one per entry, DNA excluded. The table for this sample gives several thousand distinct CDR3 sequences. Study findings and constraints: TRB CDR3 hydrophobicity was greater in CXCR3-positive naive cells than in CXCR3-negative naive cells. Relative to memory CD8+ cells, whose diversity was much lower, both naive subsets had comparably high diversity. TRBV-TRBJ usage was similar across naive CXCR3 subsets but distinct in memory cells.

Per the germline V gene, CDR1 is SQVTM and CDR2 is ANQGSEA. The CDR3 runs 14 residues. This clonotype is identified as medium-sized from frequency. Its target is unknown. The chain joins TRBV29-1 to TRBJ2-1; TCRdb outputs TRBD2, but without DNA this stays unchecked. The sample taken for sequencing was naive CXCR3+ CD8+ T cells from blood. Subset denoted: CD45RO-CCR7+CD27+CD95- naive CD8+ T cells expressing CXCR3 (TNR3+). This TCR was sampled from a human donor in good health. Some clones in this sample may be carry-over from other donors' samples. The chain's CDR3 is CSAGLAYSLDEQFF.